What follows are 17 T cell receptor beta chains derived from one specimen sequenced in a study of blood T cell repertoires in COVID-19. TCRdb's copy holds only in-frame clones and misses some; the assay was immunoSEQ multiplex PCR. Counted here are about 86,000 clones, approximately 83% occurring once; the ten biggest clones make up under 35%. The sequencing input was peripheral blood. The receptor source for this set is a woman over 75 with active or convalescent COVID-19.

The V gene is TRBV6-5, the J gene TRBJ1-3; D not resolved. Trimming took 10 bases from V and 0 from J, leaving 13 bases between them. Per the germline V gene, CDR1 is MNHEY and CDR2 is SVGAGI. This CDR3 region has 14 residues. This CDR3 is CATATATSGNTIYF. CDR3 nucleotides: TGTGCCACAGCGACCGCAACCTCTGGAAACACCATATATTTT.

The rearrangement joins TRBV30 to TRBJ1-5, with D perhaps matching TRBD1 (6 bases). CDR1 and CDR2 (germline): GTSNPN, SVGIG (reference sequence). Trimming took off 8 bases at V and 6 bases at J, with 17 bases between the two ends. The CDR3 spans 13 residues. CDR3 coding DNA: TGTGCCCTCACCCTGGGGGCCGGTCAGCCCCAGCATTTT. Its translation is CALTLGAGQPQHF. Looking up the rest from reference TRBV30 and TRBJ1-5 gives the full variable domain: SQTIHQWPATLVQPVGSPLSLECTVEGTSNPNLYWYRQAAGRGLQLLFYSVGIGQISSEVPQNLSASRPQDRQFILSSKKLLLSDSGFYLCALTLGAGQPQHFGDGTRLSIL.

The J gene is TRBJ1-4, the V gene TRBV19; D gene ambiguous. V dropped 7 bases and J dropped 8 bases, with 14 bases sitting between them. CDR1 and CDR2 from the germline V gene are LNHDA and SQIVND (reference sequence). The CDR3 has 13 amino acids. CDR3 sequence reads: CASTQTGSEKLFF. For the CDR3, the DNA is TGTGCCAGTACCCAAACCGGGTCGGAAAAACTGTTTTTT.

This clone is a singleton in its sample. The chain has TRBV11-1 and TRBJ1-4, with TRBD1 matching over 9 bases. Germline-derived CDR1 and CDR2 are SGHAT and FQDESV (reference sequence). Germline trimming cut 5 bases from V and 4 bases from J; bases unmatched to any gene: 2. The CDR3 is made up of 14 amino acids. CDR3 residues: CASSKDRGNEKLFF. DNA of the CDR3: TGTGCCAGCAGCAAGGACAGGGGTAATGAAAAACTGTTTTTT.

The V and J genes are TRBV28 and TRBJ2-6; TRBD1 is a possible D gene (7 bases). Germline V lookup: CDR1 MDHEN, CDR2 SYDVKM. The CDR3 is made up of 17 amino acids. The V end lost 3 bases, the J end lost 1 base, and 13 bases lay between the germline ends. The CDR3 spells CASSFPGGLSGANVLTF. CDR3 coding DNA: TGTGCCAGCAGTTTCCCAGGGGGGCTTTCTGGGGCCAACGTCCTGACTTTC.

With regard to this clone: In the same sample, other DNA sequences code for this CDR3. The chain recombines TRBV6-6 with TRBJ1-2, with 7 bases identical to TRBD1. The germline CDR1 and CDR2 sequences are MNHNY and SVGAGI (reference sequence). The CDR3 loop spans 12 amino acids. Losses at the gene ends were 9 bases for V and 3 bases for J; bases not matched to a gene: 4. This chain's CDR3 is CASHRGDYGYTF. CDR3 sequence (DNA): TGTGCCAGTCACAGGGGTGACTATGGCTACACCTTC.

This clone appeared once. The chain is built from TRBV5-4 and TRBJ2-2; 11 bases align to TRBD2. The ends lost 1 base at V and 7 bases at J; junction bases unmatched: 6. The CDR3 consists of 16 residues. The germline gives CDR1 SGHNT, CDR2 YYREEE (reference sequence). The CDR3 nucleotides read TGTGCCAGCAGCTTGAGGCTAGCGGGAGGAGGCGGGGAGCTGTTTTTT. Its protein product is CASSLRLAGGGGELFF.

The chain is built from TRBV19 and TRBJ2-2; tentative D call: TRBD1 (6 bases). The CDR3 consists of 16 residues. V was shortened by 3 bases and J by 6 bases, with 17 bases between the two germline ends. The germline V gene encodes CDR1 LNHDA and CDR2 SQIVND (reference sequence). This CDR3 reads CASSISRGVKAGELFF. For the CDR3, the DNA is TGTGCCAGTAGTATTTCCAGGGGCGTGAAAGCCGGGGAGCTGTTTTTT.

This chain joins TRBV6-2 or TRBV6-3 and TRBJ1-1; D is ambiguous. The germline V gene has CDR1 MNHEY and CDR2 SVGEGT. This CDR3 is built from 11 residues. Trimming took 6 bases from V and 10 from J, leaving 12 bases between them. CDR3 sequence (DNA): TGTGCCAGCAGCCAGAACAGTCGAGCTTTCTTT. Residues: CASSQNSRAFF.

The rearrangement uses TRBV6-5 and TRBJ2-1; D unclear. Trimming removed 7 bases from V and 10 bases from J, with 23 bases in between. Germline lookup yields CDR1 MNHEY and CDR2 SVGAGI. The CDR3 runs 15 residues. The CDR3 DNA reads TGTGCCAGCAACCCTTTGGGCGACCGACACCAAGAGCAGTTCTTC. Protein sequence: CASNPLGDRHQEQFF.

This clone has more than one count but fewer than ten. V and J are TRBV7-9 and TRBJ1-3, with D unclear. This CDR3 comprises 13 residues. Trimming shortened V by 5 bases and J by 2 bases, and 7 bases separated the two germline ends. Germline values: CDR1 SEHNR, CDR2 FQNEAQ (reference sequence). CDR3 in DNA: TGTGCCAGCAGCCCCTCAGCTGGAAACACCATATATTTT. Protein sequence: CASSPSAGNTIYF.

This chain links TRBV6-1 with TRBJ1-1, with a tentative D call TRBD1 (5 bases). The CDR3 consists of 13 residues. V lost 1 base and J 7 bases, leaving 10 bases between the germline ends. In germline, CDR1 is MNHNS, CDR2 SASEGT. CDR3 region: CASSEGGTGEAFF. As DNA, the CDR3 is TGTGCCAGCAGTGAAGGGGGCACGGGTGAAGCTTTCTTT.

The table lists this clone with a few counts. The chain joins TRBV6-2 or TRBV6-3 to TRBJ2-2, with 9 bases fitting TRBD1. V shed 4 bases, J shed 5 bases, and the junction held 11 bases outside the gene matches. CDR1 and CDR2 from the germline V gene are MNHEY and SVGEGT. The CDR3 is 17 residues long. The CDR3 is CASSSPSGTGSTGELFF. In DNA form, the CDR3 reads TGTGCCAGCAGTTCCCCGTCCGGGACAGGGTCAACCGGGGAGCTGTTTTTT.

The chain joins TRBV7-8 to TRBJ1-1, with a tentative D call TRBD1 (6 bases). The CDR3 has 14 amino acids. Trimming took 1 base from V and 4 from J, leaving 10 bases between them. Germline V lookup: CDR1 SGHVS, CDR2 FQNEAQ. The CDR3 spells CASSLDRVSTEAFF. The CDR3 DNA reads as TGTGCCAGCAGCTTAGACAGGGTAAGCACTGAAGCTTTCTTT.

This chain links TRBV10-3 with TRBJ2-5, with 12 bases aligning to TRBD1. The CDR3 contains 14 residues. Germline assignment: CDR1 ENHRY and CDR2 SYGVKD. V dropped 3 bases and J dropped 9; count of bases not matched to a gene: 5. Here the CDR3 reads CAISEGTGGIPQYF. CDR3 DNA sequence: TGTGCCATCAGTGAAGGGACAGGGGGCATCCCCCAGTACTTC.

CDR3: CASSLNLAVDTQYF. Here the CDR3 DNA reads TGTGCCAGCAGCTTGAACTTAGCCGTAGATACGCAGTATTTT. The rearrangement joins TRBV7-6 to TRBJ2-3; no clear D gene. Trimming left V 3 bases short and J 5 bases short, with 12 bases between. Germline-derived CDR1 and CDR2 are SGHVS and FNYEAQ. This CDR3 is built from 14 residues.

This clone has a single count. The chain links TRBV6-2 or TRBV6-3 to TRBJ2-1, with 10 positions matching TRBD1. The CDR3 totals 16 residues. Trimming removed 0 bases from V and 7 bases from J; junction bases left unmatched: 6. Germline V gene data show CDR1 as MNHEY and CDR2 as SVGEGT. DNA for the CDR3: TGTGCCAGCAGTTACTCCCGACAGGGGGCGTGGAATGAGCAGTTCTTC. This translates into CASSYSRQGAWNEQFF.